A single sample gave rise to the 7 T cell receptor beta chains below, sequenced in a study of OX40 agonist ivuxolimab in advanced cancers. Clones were read by immunoSEQ multiplex PCR, and TCRdb kept only the in-frame ones, dropping some. The sample lists roughly 60,000 clones; 84% were seen once. This sample comprised CD4+ or CD8+ T cells sorted from blood, obtained in a trial of the OX40 agonist ivuxolimab. These receptors all stem from an adult with an advanced solid tumor such as melanoma, head and neck, liver or kidney cancer.

This chain uses TRBV18 with TRBJ1-1; D gene ambiguous. V lost 3 bases and J lost 5, with 13 bases in between. CDR3 length equals 14 residues. Germline CDR1 is KGHSH and CDR2 is LQKENI. CDR3 DNA sequence: TGTGCCAGCTCACCTCGCAAAGGCTCGACTGAAGCTTTCTTT. It is translated as CASSPRKGSTEAFF.

About this clone: The same CDR3 also results from other DNA sequences found in this sample. The chain uses TRBV28 and TRBJ2-7; D is uncertain. This CDR3 spans 11 amino acids. In germline, CDR1 is MDHEN, CDR2 SYDVKM. Trimming cost V 3 bases and J 4 bases, with 4 bases left between them. CDR3 nucleotides: TGTGCCAGCAGTTTTAGGTACGAGCAGTACTTC. Protein product: CASSFRYEQYF. Complete variable domain (other parts from reference TRBV28 and TRBJ2-7): DVKVTQSSRYLVKRTGEKVFLECVQDMDHENMFWYRQDPGLGLRLIYFSYDVKMKEKGDIPEGYSVSREKKERFSLILESASTNQTSMYLCASSFRYEQYFGPGTRLTVT.

This clone was observed a handful of times. The rearrangement links TRBV19 to TRBJ1-5; D is possibly TRBD1 (6 bases). Germline V lookup: CDR1 LNHDA, CDR2 SQIVND (reference sequence). The CDR3 runs to 13 residues. Trimming shortened V by 9 bases and J by 5 bases, and 14 bases separated the two germline ends. CDR3 bases: TGTGCCAGCAGGGGCCTAGGTGATCAGCCCCAGCATTTT. Its translation is CASRGLGDQPQHF.

J is TRBJ2-5 and V is TRBV9; TRBD1 matches at 11 bases. This CDR3 comprises 15 residues. CDR1 SGDLS and CDR2 YYNGEE come from the germline V gene. J gave up 2 bases and V 3 bases, and 3 bases lay outside the gene matches. The CDR3 sequence: CASSGRDRGQETQYF. In nucleotides, the CDR3 is TGTGCCAGCAGCGGCCGGGACAGGGGGCAAGAGACCCAGTACTTC.

This chain connects TRBV10-3 to TRBJ2-7, with D hard to call. This CDR3 region has 13 residues. Germline CDR1 reads ENHRY; CDR2 reads SYGVKD. V was shortened by 0 bases and J by 6 bases, with 9 bases between the two germline ends. For the CDR3, the DNA is TGTGCCATCAGTGAGTCAGTCAGTGGCGAGCAGTACTTC. This gives the protein CAISESVSGEQYF.

This clone occurred a few times. The chain has TRBV28 and TRBJ2-6; D tentatively fits TRBD1 or TRBD2 (5 bases each). The CDR3 extends over 16 amino acids. Germline V lookup: CDR1 MDHEN, CDR2 SYDVKM. Trimming removed 2 bases at V and 0 bases at J, with 8 bases between. The CDR3 coding sequence is TGTGCCAGCAGTTTAACAGGACTCTCTGGGGCCAACGTCCTGACTTTC. It is translated as CASSLTGLSGANVLTF.

V gene TRBV2 combines with J gene TRBJ1-1; TRBD1 matches 7 bases. The CDR3 runs to 14 residues. V lost 7 bases to trimming and J lost 5 bases; unmatched junction nucleotides: 10. Germline V lookup: CDR1 SNHLY, CDR2 FYNNEI. CDR3 amino acids: CASIGEGAKTEAFF. DNA of the CDR3: TGTGCCAGCATTGGGGAGGGGGCGAAAACTGAAGCTTTCTTT.